The entry that follows covers one TCR beta chain sequence. Profiling relied on immunoSEQ multiplex PCR, and the TCRdb table lists in-frame clones only, not all of them. The sample has under 90,000 clones, around 93% seen once. J gave up 5 bases and V 1 base, and 7 bases lay outside the gene matches. This CDR3 region has 17 residues. Looked up from germline, CDR1 is SGHTA and CDR2 is FQGTGA. This specimen belongs to a study of technical replicates of blood from several donors. The receptor was isolated from a human donor in good health. The rearrangement links TRBV7-3 to TRBJ2-1; 11 bases agree with TRBD2. Sequenced input: T cells isolated from PBMCs. Written as DNA, the CDR3 is TGTGCCAGCAGCTTAAGGGCTAGCGGGGGGAATGACAATGAGCAGTTCTTC. It specifies CASSLRASGGNDNEQFF.